Listed below are T cell receptor beta chains from one sample, sequenced in a study of response to subunit inactivated influenza vaccine. MiXCR, run by TCRdb on the RT-PCR reads, gives a single entry per CDR3 protein. Of roughly 500,000 distinct CDR3 sequences listed, 15% to 20% are singletons. This sample comprised CD4+ T cells sorted from PBMCs, obtained 23 to 25 months after vaccination. These receptors were taken from a man between 50 and 75 years old who received an inactivated influenza vaccine. Both conserved end residues are part of each CDR3. A D gene is named only where the DNA matches it firmly. Only part of the rows carry a size: once, few, many, or a class if the clone is expanded.

V gene	D gene	J gene	clone size	CDR3 protein	CDR3 DNA
TRBV7-6	TRBD1	TRBJ2-4	NA	CASSREQGRKNIQYF	TGTGCCAGCAGCAGGGAACAGGGGCGGAAAAACATTCAGTACTTC
TRBV30	NA	TRBJ2-5	NA	CAWSRDLRWETQYF	TGTGCCTGGAGTCGGGACCTCCGCTGGGAGACCCAGTACTTC
TRBV20-1	NA	TRBJ2-2	NA	CSARDGSYTGELFF	TGCAGTGCTAGAGATGGTTCGTACACCGGGGAGCTGTTTTTT
TRBV14	NA	TRBJ2-3	NA	CASSQDRGRAQYF	TGTGCCAGCAGCCAAGATAGGGGCAGAGCGCAGTATTTT
TRBV4-1	TRBD1	TRBJ2-7	NA	CASSLTGEGSYEQYF	TGCGCCAGCAGCCTTACAGGGGAAGGTTCCTACGAGCAGTACTTC
TRBV7-6	NA	TRBJ2-7	NA	CASSLDARTYEQYF	TGTGCCAGCAGCTTAGACGCGAGGACATACGAGCAGTACTTC
TRBV3-1	TRBD2	TRBJ2-1	few	CASSTYPGTSANEQFF	TGTGCCAGCAGCACCTATCCCGGGACTAGCGCGAATGAGCAGTTCTTC
TRBV6-5	NA	TRBJ2-1	few	CASSYHQQQFF	TGTGCCAGCAGTTATCACCAACAGCAGTTCTTC
TRBV20-1	NA	TRBJ2-4	few	CSAIGRALAKNIQYF	TGCAGTGCAATTGGACGGGCTCTAGCCAAAAACATTCAGTACTTC
TRBV5-1	NA	TRBJ1-3	NA	CASSLITGPGNTIYF	TGCGCCAGCAGCTTGATAACGGGGCCTGGAAACACCATATATTTT
TRBV7-3	NA	TRBJ2-2	many	CASSQGGFAGVNTGELFF	TGTGCCAGCAGCCAAGGGGGGTTCGCGGGAGTAAACACCGGGGAGCTGTTTTTT
TRBV29-1	NA	TRBJ2-1	few	CSVGPTSFDEQFF	TGCAGCGTTGGACCGACTAGTTTCGATGAGCAGTTCTTC
TRBV12-3/TRBV12-4	TRBD2	TRBJ2-3	NA	CASSLMSGLAADTQYF	TGTGCCAGCAGTTTAATGTCGGGACTAGCGGCGGATACGCAGTATTTT
TRBV29-1	NA	TRBJ1-2	few	CSVTETVGSGYTF	TGCAGCGTTACCGAGACCGTTGGTAGTGGCTACACCTTC
TRBV7-6	NA	TRBJ2-5	many	CASGIQETQYF	TGTGCCAGCGGAATACAAGAGACCCAGTACTTC
TRBV6-5	TRBD1	TRBJ2-2	few	CASSYSPHRGGELFF	TGTGCCAGCAGTTACTCCCCTCACAGGGGCGGGGAGCTGTTTTTT
TRBV5-1	NA	TRBJ2-5	few	CASSEVARRSETQYF	TGCGCCAGCAGCGAGGTGGCCCGGCGATCAGAGACCCAGTACTTC
TRBV5-6	TRBD2	TRBJ2-2	few	CASSGGTSGILNTGELFF	TGTGCCAGCAGCGGCGGGACTAGCGGGATTTTGAACACCGGGGAGCTGTTTTTT
TRBV5-1	NA	TRBJ1-4	many	CASSLGSSDEKLFF	TGCGCCAGCAGCTTGGGGTCCTCTGATGAAAAACTGTTTTTT
TRBV6-5	TRBD1	TRBJ1-1	NA	CASGQGGAEAFF	TGTGCCAGCGGACAGGGGGGGGCTGAAGCTTTCTTT
TRBV20-1	TRBD2	TRBJ2-1	many	CSARPGLAVYNEQFF	TGCAGTGCTAGACCGGGACTAGCGGTTTACAATGAGCAGTTCTTC
TRBV11-2	TRBD2	TRBJ2-2	few	CASSLDWGGANTGELFF	TGTGCCAGCAGCTTAGATTGGGGAGGGGCGAACACCGGGGAGCTGTTTTTT
TRBV3-1	TRBD1	TRBJ1-2	NA	CASSLDRGRGGYTF	TGTGCCAGCAGTCTCGACAGGGGGCGCGGAGGCTACACCTTC
TRBV7-9	NA	TRBJ2-5	many	CASSLQGTHQETQYF	TGTGCCAGCAGCTTACAAGGGACACACCAAGAGACCCAGTACTTC
TRBV5-1	NA	TRBJ2-1	NA	CASSSGNANEQFF	TGCGCCAGCAGCTCTGGGAACGCTAATGAGCAGTTCTTC
TRBV6-1	NA	TRBJ2-1	NA	CASSEGLAFNEQFF	TGTGCCAGCAGTGAAGGTCTAGCCTTCAATGAGCAGTTCTTC
TRBV2	NA	TRBJ2-3	NA	CASIEADTQYF	TGTGCCAGCATAGAGGCAGATACGCAGTATTTT
TRBV28	NA	TRBJ2-2	NA	CASSSWTENTGELFF	TGTGCCAGCAGTTCCTGGACAGAGAACACCGGGGAGCTGTTTTTT
TRBV28	TRBD1	TRBJ2-5	NA	CASSPRGRRETQYF	TGTGCCAGCAGCCCCAGGGGGCGCCGGGAGACCCAGTACTTC
TRBV4-1	NA	TRBJ2-5	few	CASSQELHLGRPYQETQYF	TGCGCCAGCAGCCAAGAGTTACATCTGGGCAGGCCCTACCAAGAGACCCAGTACTTC
TRBV4-3	TRBD1	TRBJ1-2	NA	CASSPRTGIYGYTF	TGCGCCAGCAGCCCGCGGACAGGGATCTATGGCTACACCTTC
TRBV6-2/TRBV6-3	TRBD1	TRBJ1-1	NA	CASRSRDSYTEAFF	TGTGCCAGCAGATCCCGGGACAGCTACACTGAAGCTTTCTTT
TRBV20-1	TRBD1	TRBJ2-1	NA	CSATGRQGQINEQFF	TGCAGTGCTACAGGAAGACAGGGACAGATCAATGAGCAGTTCTTC
TRBV29-1	NA	TRBJ1-1	NA	CSLGGAQLNTEAFF	TGCAGCTTGGGGGGGGCGCAATTGAACACTGAAGCTTTCTTT
TRBV5-1	TRBD2	TRBJ2-6	NA	CASRRTSGSLSGANVLTF	TGCGCCAGCAGGCGGACTAGCGGGAGTCTTTCTGGGGCCAACGTCCTGACTTTC
TRBV29-1	NA	TRBJ1-1	NA	CSVDKQGSGTEAFF	TGCAGCGTTGATAAGCAGGGGAGTGGCACTGAAGCTTTCTTT
TRBV12-3/TRBV12-4	NA	TRBJ1-6	many	CASSLVGSPLHF	TGTGCCAGCAGTTTGGTAGGGTCACCCCTCCACTTT
TRBV9	NA	TRBJ2-2	NA	CASSVSGYGELFF	TGTGCCAGCAGCGTATCGGGGTACGGGGAGCTGTTTTTT
TRBV28	NA	TRBJ2-3	few	CASSPIGGDSTDTQYF	TGTGCCAGCAGTCCGATAGGGGGGGATAGCACAGATACGCAGTATTTT
TRBV6-5	NA	TRBJ1-4	NA	CASSYGTTNEKLFF	TGTGCCAGCAGTTACGGCACAACTAATGAAAAACTGTTTTTT
TRBV12-3/TRBV12-4	NA	TRBJ2-2	NA	CASNPRNTGELFF	TGTGCCAGCAACCCTCGTAACACCGGGGAGCTGTTTTTT
TRBV4-1	NA	TRBJ2-5	NA	CASSQDETSETQYF	TGCGCCAGCAGCCAAGATGAAACGTCAGAGACCCAGTACTTC
TRBV3-1	TRBD1	TRBJ1-1	few	CASSRTGQGRTEAFF	TGTGCCAGCAGCCGCACGGGACAGGGAAGAACTGAAGCTTTCTTT